Following are 12 T cell receptor beta chains from one sample sequenced in a study of beta chain features in type 1 diabetes. Every isolated RNA sample was fully reverse transcribed, so sequencing captured expressed TCRB transcripts. Assay: immunoSEQ multiplex PCR; the TCRdb copy retains only in-frame clones and omits some. The profile shows more than 350,000 clones, roughly an eighth of them singletons. Material: naive CD4+ T cells from blood. The receptors come from a woman between 18 and 29 years old in good health.

J is TRBJ1-2 and V is TRBV7-9; D remains ambiguous. Trimming cost V 8 bases and J 1 base, with 11 bases left between them. Germline-derived CDR1 and CDR2 are SEHNR and FQNEAQ (reference sequence). This CDR3 has 13 amino acids. The CDR3 here is CASARGINYGYTF. The CDR3 nucleotides are TGTGCCAGCGCCCGGGGAATTAACTATGGCTACACCTTC.

The V call is TRBV4-3, the J call TRBJ1-1; no firm D call. In germline, CDR1 is LGHNA, CDR2 YSLEER. This CDR3 has 15 amino acids. V lost 3 bases and J 0 bases, leaving 11 bases between the germline ends. The CDR3 nucleotides read TGCGCCAGCAGCCAGTGGTTGTTAGTGAACACTGAAGCTTTCTTT. Translating gives CASSQWLLVNTEAFF.

J is TRBJ2-1 and V is TRBV5-1, with D perhaps matching TRBD1 (5 bases). This CDR3 spans 13 amino acids. Trimming took off 6 bases at V and 3 bases at J, with 10 bases between the two ends. Germline V gene data show CDR1 as SGHRS and CDR2 as YFSETQ. The CDR3 here is CASTLQDYNEQFF. Here the CDR3 DNA reads TGCGCCAGCACTCTACAGGACTACAATGAGCAGTTCTTC.

This chain's CDR3 is CASSLSGTGGLNEQYF. The DNA of the CDR3 is TGTGCCAGCAGCCTGAGCGGGACAGGGGGGTTAAACGAGCAGTACTTC. The J gene is TRBJ2-7, the V gene TRBV7-2, with 11 bases identical to TRBD1. The CDR3 runs to 16 residues. The junction had 11 bases not matched to a gene; V was cut back by 5 bases and J by 5 bases. The V gene's germline CDR1 is SGHTA and CDR2 FQGNSA.

This clone was detected a few times. V is TRBV5-1 and J is TRBJ2-5; no clear D gene. The CDR3 is 13 residues long. CDR1 SGHRS and CDR2 YFSETQ come from the germline V gene. Trimming left V 3 bases short and J 2 bases short, with 8 bases between. The CDR3 is CASSSQQQETQYF. The CDR3 DNA reads TGCGCCAGCAGCTCACAACAGCAAGAGACCCAGTACTTC.

The J gene is TRBJ2-3, the V gene TRBV5-1; D perhaps matches TRBD1 (5 bases). CDR1 is SGHRS and CDR2 is YFSETQ in the germline V gene. V lost 3 bases, J lost 0 bases, and 11 bases lay in between. The CDR3 loop spans 15 amino acids. Here the CDR3 DNA reads TGCGCCAGCAGCTCCCAGGGCCCTAGCACAGATACGCAGTATTTT. Amino acids: CASSSQGPSTDTQYF.

This clone was seen more than once but under ten times. This sequence joins TRBV15 and TRBJ1-6, with TRBD1 matching 7 bases. The CDR3 is made up of 16 amino acids. V shed 1 base and J 9 bases; nucleotides not matched to a gene: 9. Germline lookup yields CDR1 LNHNV and CDR2 YYDKDF (reference sequence). In DNA form, the CDR3 reads TGTGCCACCAGCAGAGGCCTACAGGGGATGGGTTCACCCCTCCACTTT. Its translation is CATSRGLQGMGSPLHF.

This clone was detected a few times. The gene calls are TRBV7-9 and TRBJ2-1; D possibly corresponds to TRBD1 (6 bases). The germline V gene encodes CDR1 SEHNR and CDR2 FQNEAQ (reference sequence). The CDR3 is made up of 14 amino acids. CDR3: CAVVGGISYNEQFF. In DNA form, the CDR3 reads TGTGCGGTTGTTGGGGGCATTTCCTACAATGAGCAGTTCTTC.

V usage is TRBV7-9 and J usage is TRBJ2-7; D might be TRBD2 (5 bases). CDR1 and CDR2 (germline): SEHNR, FQNEAQ (reference sequence). The CDR3 runs to 15 residues. V gave up 8 bases and J gave up 3 bases, with 20 bases separating them. The CDR3 loop is CASGPLVGASYEQYF. The CDR3, as DNA: TGTGCCAGCGGACCCTTAGTGGGAGCTAGCTACGAGCAGTACTTC.

J is TRBJ2-3 and V is TRBV5-8, with a weak D call TRBD1 (6 bases). The CDR3 extends over 14 amino acids. Trimming pared 4 bases from V and 0 bases from J, leaving 9 bases between. CDR1 and CDR2 from the germline V gene are SGHTS and YDEGEE. The CDR3 protein is CASSVGQSTDTQYF. CDR3 coding DNA: TGTGCCAGCAGCGTAGGACAGAGCACAGATACGCAGTATTTT.

This clone was seen a handful of times. The chain is built from TRBV30 and TRBJ2-7; D unclear. V gave up 1 base and J gave up 3 bases, with 10 bases separating them. The germline V gene has CDR1 GTSNPN and CDR2 SVGIG (reference sequence). CDR3 length: 13 amino acids. The DNA for the CDR3 is TGTGCCTGGAGTGGTATAGGGTACTACGAGCAGTACTTC. Its protein product is CAWSGIGYYEQYF.

The J gene is TRBJ2-5, the V gene TRBV14; 8 nucleotides align to TRBD2. The V segment lost 4 bases and the J segment 1 base; nucleotides outside the gene matches: 8. The CDR3 contains 16 residues. Germline assignment: CDR1 SGHDN and CDR2 FVKESK. CDR3 region: CASSRKARGGQETQYF. The CDR3 bases are TGTGCCAGCAGCCGGAAAGCCCGGGGGGGCCAAGAGACCCAGTACTTC.